Below, 9 T cell receptor beta chains from the same sample are listed, as sequenced in a study of blood T cell repertoires in COVID-19. TCRdb keeps only in-frame clones here, not all; method: immunoSEQ multiplex PCR. Here the sample spans about 270,000 clones, around 90% being singletons. The sequencing input was PBMCs or T cells enriched from blood (not recorded which). Receptor source: a woman between 35 and 50 years old with acute COVID-19.

The rearrangement joins TRBV3-1 (or the pseudogene TRBV3-2) to TRBJ2-1, with 7 bases that match TRBD1. Germline CDR1 reads LGHDT; CDR2 reads YNNKEL (reference sequence). V was clipped by 1 base and J by 0 bases; unmatched bases: 0. The CDR3 sequence is 15 residues long. Here the CDR3 DNA reads TGTGCCAGCAGCCAAGGACAGGGCTCCTACAATGAGCAGTTCTTC. Translation gives CASSQGQGSYNEQFF.

This chain joins TRBV28 and TRBJ2-7; 9 bases are a match to TRBD1. The CDR3 totals 14 residues. CDR1 MDHEN and CDR2 SYDVKM come from the germline V gene. Unmatched junction bases numbered 7, after V lost 6 bases and J lost 4 bases. CDR3 residues: CASRRGQGIYEQYF. In nucleotides, the CDR3 is TGTGCCAGCAGGCGGGGACAGGGAATTTACGAGCAGTACTTC.

This clone came up once. The V call is TRBV7-8, the J call TRBJ2-5, with 12 bases lining up with TRBD2. The germline gives CDR1 SGHVS, CDR2 FQNEAQ. The CDR3 loop spans 19 amino acids. Unmatched junction bases numbered 17, after V lost 5 bases and J lost 4 bases. The DNA of the CDR3 is TGTGCCAGCAGCCTACGACTAGCGGGAGTCCTTCCAAGAGGAGAGACCCAGTACTTC. This encodes CASSLRLAGVLPRGETQYF. Full variable domain (missing parts from reference TRBV7-8 and TRBJ2-5): GAGVSQSPRYKVAKRGQDVALRCDPISGHVSLFWYQQALGQGPEFLTYFQNEAQLDKSGLPSDRFFAERPEGSVSTLKIQRTQQEDSAVYLCASSLRLAGVLPRGETQYFGPGTRLLVL.

J is TRBJ1-6 and V is TRBV3-1 (or the pseudogene TRBV3-2), with 11 positions matching TRBD1. In germline, CDR1 is LGHDT, CDR2 YNNKEL (reference sequence). Trimming cost V 3 bases and J 6 bases; bases outside gene matches: 4. CDR3 size: 16 residues. The CDR3 region has the DNA TGTGCCAGCAGCCAGGGGGGGACAGGGGGTAATTCACCCCTCCACTTT. Amino acid sequence: CASSQGGTGGNSPLHF.

The gene calls are TRBV5-6 and TRBJ2-7; D gene unclear. V lost 0 bases and J 4 bases, leaving 5 bases between the germline ends. Germline values: CDR1 SGHDT, CDR2 YYEEEE. The CDR3 runs to 12 residues. Here the CDR3 reads CASSLEAYEQYF. In nucleotides, the CDR3 is TGTGCCAGCAGCTTGGAAGCATACGAGCAGTACTTC.

V gene TRBV10-3 combines with J gene TRBJ2-1; unclear D gene. Trimming left V 4 bases short and J 3 bases short, with 4 bases between. Germline assignment: CDR1 ENHRY and CDR2 SYGVKD. This CDR3 spans 12 amino acids. CDR3 sequence: CAISANYNEQFF. The CDR3 nucleotides read TGTGCCATCAGTGCCAACTACAATGAGCAGTTCTTC.

This chain uses TRBV2 with TRBJ2-7; TRBD1 matches at 7 bases. The V gene end was trimmed by 6 bases and the J gene end by 7 bases; junction bases not matched to a gene: 12. CDR3 size: 14 residues. CDR1 and CDR2 (germline): SNHLY, FYNNEI. CDR3 sequence reads: CASRIRDRPTEQYF. Here the CDR3 DNA reads TGTGCCAGCAGGATCAGGGACAGACCTACGGAGCAGTACTTC.

The rearrangement links TRBV4-1 to TRBJ2-7; D ambiguous. The CDR3 is made up of 15 amino acids. The V and J ends lost 0 bases and 2 bases respectively, with 11 bases between them. The germline gives CDR1 MGHRA, CDR2 YSYEKL. CDR3 loop: CASSQDEREPYEQYF. CDR3 coding DNA: TGCGCCAGCAGCCAAGATGAGAGAGAACCCTACGAGCAGTACTTC.

This chain joins TRBV6-5 and TRBJ1-6, with TRBD1 matching over 8 bases. Losses at the gene ends were 8 bases for V and 8 bases for J; bases not matched to a gene: 8. This CDR3 contains 14 residues. The germline V gene has CDR1 MNHEY and CDR2 SVGAGI. CDR3 sequence reads: CASLSDRGYSPLHF. The CDR3 DNA follows: TGTGCCAGCCTTTCCGACAGGGGATATTCACCCCTCCACTTT.